This T cell receptor (beta chain) emerged from a study of cytomegalovirus exposure and HLA in healthy donors. Study outcomes and limitations: Whilst most TCR sequences proved rare, a subset of public TCRs occurred across many donors.

In germline, CDR1 is SNHLY, CDR2 FYNNEI. V lost 3 bases to trimming and J lost 4 bases; unmatched junction nucleotides: 10. This CDR3 has 17 residues. There were likely unrecorded immune exposures, though donors were nominally healthy when sampled. Remarks on this clone: Antigen unknown.

The PCR used 60 Vbeta and 13 Jbeta primers. Assay: immunoSEQ multiplex PCR; the TCRdb copy retains only in-frame clones and omits some. Of about 130,000 clones in the sample, around 63% were seen once. The specimen was PBMCs. The TCR comes from a human donor in good health. The V and J genes are TRBV2 and TRBJ2-7; 12 positions match TRBD2. In nucleotides, the CDR3 is TGTGCCAGCAGTGACCCGGGACTAGCGGGCGGTTCTTACGAGCAGTACTTC. Its protein is CASSDPGLAGGSYEQYF.